A single sample gave rise to the 20 T cell receptor beta chains below, sequenced in a study of cytomegalovirus exposure and HLA in healthy donors. With 60 Vbeta and 13 Jbeta primers, the PCR was carried out. The protocol was immunoSEQ multiplex PCR, while the TCRdb copy is restricted to in-frame clones and leaves out a portion. The sample has some 150,000 clones, 62% seen once; the top ten hold under 3%. Specimen: PBMCs. The receptors come from a man aged 40-49 years in good health and CMV-seronegative.

CDR3 sequence reads: CASSSGTGFSGANVLTF. CDR3 DNA: TGTGCCAGCAGCTCCGGGACAGGGTTCTCTGGGGCCAACGTCCTGACTTTC. J is TRBJ2-6 and V is TRBV7-9; 9 bases are a match to TRBD1. The CDR3 is 17 amino acids. With 4 bases clipped from V and 0 bases from J, the junction kept 4 bases outside the gene matches. The germline V gene has CDR1 SEHNR and CDR2 FQNEAQ (reference sequence).

The rearrangement uses TRBV10-1 and TRBJ2-1; 9 bases agree with TRBD2. This CDR3 comprises 16 residues. Trimming removed 4 bases from V and 5 bases from J; junction bases left unmatched: 9. Germline V gives CDR1 WNHNN, CDR2 SYGVQD (reference sequence). CDR3 region: CASSATGLARNNEQFF. In nucleotides, the CDR3 is TGCGCCAGCAGTGCGACAGGACTAGCGCGCAACAATGAGCAGTTCTTC.

A word on this clone: Other nucleotide sequences from this sample produce the same CDR3. CDR3: CASSTGDHTDTQYF. The DNA of the CDR3 is TGCGCCAGCAGTACAGGGGACCACACAGATACGCAGTATTTT. The chain recombines TRBV5-1 with TRBJ2-3, with 7 bases aligning to TRBD1. Unmatched junction bases numbered 5, after V lost 5 bases and J lost 2 bases. This CDR3 is built from 14 residues. The germline V gene has CDR1 SGHRS and CDR2 YFSETQ.

J is TRBJ1-2 and V is TRBV7-2; no reliable D call. In germline, CDR1 is SGHTA, CDR2 FQGNSA. Trimming removed 0 bases at V and 4 bases at J, with 12 bases between. The CDR3 loop spans 15 amino acids. The DNA for the CDR3 is TGTGCCAGCAGCTTAGCAAGAGAAAGGAGCTATGGCTACACCTTC. Translated, it gives CASSLARERSYGYTF.

This chain uses TRBV18 with TRBJ2-4; the match to TRBD1 covers 11 bases. V trimming: 4 bases; J trimming: 6 bases; junction bases outside the gene matches: 2. Germline assignment: CDR1 KGHSH and CDR2 LQKENI. The CDR3 consists of 14 residues. CDR3 coding DNA: TGTGCCAGCTCACATGGGACAGGGGGAAACATTCAGTACTTC. It yields the protein CASSHGTGGNIQYF.

In its sample, this clone was seen a few times. The CDR3 DNA is TGCGCCAGCAGCCAAGATAACACGAACTCTGGAAACACCATATATTTT. This sequence encodes CASSQDNTNSGNTIYF. The V call is TRBV4-1, the J call TRBJ1-3; D unresolved. The germline V gene encodes CDR1 MGHRA and CDR2 YSYEKL. The V gene lost 0 bases and the J gene lost 0 bases, with 9 bases spanning the gap. The CDR3 extends over 16 amino acids.

This clone was counted between two and nine times. V usage is TRBV28 and J usage is TRBJ2-5; tentatively, D is TRBD1 (6 bases). V was cut by 5 bases and J by 7 bases, with 17 bases left in between. The CDR3 extends over 14 amino acids. Germline assignment: CDR1 MDHEN and CDR2 SYDVKM. The CDR3 spells CASSTSRGKGTQYF. CDR3 nucleotide sequence: TGTGCCAGCAGTACAAGCAGGGGAAAAGGGACCCAGTACTTC. Full variable domain (missing parts from reference TRBV28 and TRBJ2-5): DVKVTQSSRYLVKRTGEKVFLECVQDMDHENMFWYRQDPGLGLRLIYFSYDVKMKEKGDIPEGYSVSREKKERFSLILESASTNQTSMYLCASSTSRGKGTQYFGPGTRLLVL.

The sample holds a few counts of this clone. This chain uses TRBV15 with TRBJ2-1; D possibly corresponds to TRBD2 (6 bases). In germline, CDR1 is LNHNV, CDR2 YYDKDF (reference sequence). V dropped 0 bases and J dropped 8 bases, with 23 bases sitting between them. The CDR3 runs 18 residues. CDR3 protein: CATSRDSPTSSPTYEQFF. CDR3 bases: TGTGCCACCAGCAGAGATTCCCCGACTAGTTCTCCTACATATGAGCAGTTCTTC.

The gene calls are TRBV27 and TRBJ1-4; TRBD1 matches at 8 bases. Germline V gene data show CDR1 as MNHEY and CDR2 as SMNVEV (reference sequence). J gave up 7 bases and V 6 bases, and 10 bases lay outside the gene matches. This CDR3 comprises 15 residues. The CDR3 nucleotides are TGTGCCAGCAGGCTAATCGCAGGGGGCGTTGAAAAACTGTTTTTT. It specifies CASRLIAGGVEKLFF.

Remarks on this clone: At the DNA level, this CDR3 is encoded by other sequences in the same sample as well. The CDR3 DNA is TGTGCCAGCAGGACCTCGGGTTCCTACGAGCAGTACTTC. Translated, it gives CASRTSGSYEQYF. The chain employs TRBV6-1 and TRBJ2-7; D uncertain. V was clipped by 6 bases and J by 1 base, with 10 bases between them. Germline V gene lookup returns CDR1 MNHNS and CDR2 SASEGT. The CDR3 sequence is 13 residues long.

The V call is TRBV30, the J call TRBJ1-2, with D possibly matching TRBD1 (6 bases). The CDR3 spans 14 residues. V lost 3 bases to trimming and J lost 3 bases, with 14 bases between them. The germline CDR1 and CDR2 sequences are GTSNPN and SVGIG (reference sequence). CDR3 coding DNA: TGTGCCTGGAGCGAAGGACAGTTGGACTATGGCTACACCTTC. It encodes CAWSEGQLDYGYTF.

The gene calls are TRBV29-1 and TRBJ2-3; possibly TRBD2 for D (6 bases). Trimming cost V 6 bases and J 5 bases, with 12 bases left between them. This CDR3 is built from 12 residues. From germline, CDR1 is SQVTM and CDR2 ANQGSEA. CDR3 bases: TGCAGCGTGGCATCGGGGGAAGATACGCAGTATTTT. It encodes CSVASGEDTQYF.

Only a few counts were recorded for this clone. The chain uses TRBV7-8 and TRBJ2-7; no reliable D call. This CDR3 region has 15 residues. In germline, CDR1 is SGHVS, CDR2 FQNEAQ. Trimming removed 1 base at V and 1 base at J, with 11 bases between. In nucleotides, the CDR3 is TGTGCCAGCAGCTTAGGAGGCACCGGATCCTACGAGCAGTACTTC. It translates to CASSLGGTGSYEQYF.

This clone was seen a few times. This chain uses TRBV30 with TRBJ1-1, with 7 nucleotides matching TRBD1. Unmatched junction bases numbered 6, after V lost 4 bases and J lost 1 base. The length of the CDR3 is 14 residues. Germline assignment: CDR1 GTSNPN and CDR2 SVGIG (reference sequence). DNA of the CDR3: TGTGCCTGGACCCCGGGACAGAAGAACACTGAAGCTTTCTTT. It codes for CAWTPGQKNTEAFF.

J is TRBJ2-1 and V is TRBV19, with D perhaps TRBD1 (5 bases). Germline CDR1 reads LNHDA; CDR2 reads SQIVND (reference sequence). The CDR3 sequence is 16 residues long. Trimming took off 5 bases at V and 4 bases at J, with 18 bases between the two ends. CDR3 sequence (DNA): TGTGCCAGTAGTTCCCAGGGCCGCTCATTATACAATGAGCAGTTCTTC. Translation gives CASSSQGRSLYNEQFF.

The rearrangement uses TRBV4-1 and TRBJ1-5; 8 nucleotides match TRBD1. V was pared by 1 base and J by 4 bases, with 3 bases of the junction left unmatched. The CDR3 spans 15 residues. Germline V gene lookup returns CDR1 MGHRA and CDR2 YSYEKL. The CDR3 loop is CASSQGDRSNQPQHF. CDR3 coding DNA: TGCGCCAGCAGCCAAGGGGACAGGAGTAATCAGCCCCAGCATTTT.

This clone was seen a handful of times. The CDR3 sequence: CAIRSENSPLHF. The CDR3 nucleotides are TGTGCCATCAGGTCAGAAAATTCACCCCTCCACTTT. V is TRBV10-3 and J is TRBJ1-6, with D uncertain. This CDR3 is 12 amino acids long. Germline values: CDR1 ENHRY, CDR2 SYGVKD. V was trimmed by 6 bases and J by 7 bases, leaving 7 bases between them.

This clone was detected only a few times. The V and J genes are TRBV7-3 and TRBJ2-7; 10 bases are a match to TRBD1. The germline gives CDR1 SGHTA, CDR2 FQGTGA. The junction had 5 bases not matched to a gene; V was cut back by 4 bases and J by 2 bases. This CDR3 is built from 15 residues. CDR3 sequence (DNA): TGTGCCAGCAGCTCTACGGGACAGGGGACCTACGAGCAGTACTTC. Amino acids: CASSSTGQGTYEQYF.

The V call is TRBV5-1, the J call TRBJ1-1, with D maybe TRBD1 (6 bases). V shed 2 bases and J shed 5 bases, with 13 bases lying between them. Per the germline V gene, CDR1 is SGHRS and CDR2 is YFSETQ. The CDR3 runs 14 residues. In nucleotides, the CDR3 is TGCGCCAGCAGCTTAAGAGGGGGATTTACTGAAGCTTTCTTT. As protein: CASSLRGGFTEAFF. The variable domain in full, completed from reference TRBV5-1 and TRBJ1-1, reads KAGVTQTPRYLIKTRGQQVTLSCSPISGHRSVSWYQQTPGQGLQFLFEYFSETQRNKGNFPGRFSGRQFSNSRSEMNVSTLELGDSALYLCASSLRGGFTEAFFGQGTRLTVV.

This chain uses TRBV7-6 with TRBJ2-5; 10 bases are shared with TRBD2. The CDR3 is 14 amino acids. Germline-derived CDR1 and CDR2 are SGHVS and FNYEAQ. The trim removed 4 bases at V and 7 bases at J, leaving 6 bases unmatched. CDR3 protein: CASSSGLAPGTQYF. In DNA, the CDR3 is TGTGCCAGCAGCTCGGGACTAGCGCCAGGGACCCAGTACTTC.